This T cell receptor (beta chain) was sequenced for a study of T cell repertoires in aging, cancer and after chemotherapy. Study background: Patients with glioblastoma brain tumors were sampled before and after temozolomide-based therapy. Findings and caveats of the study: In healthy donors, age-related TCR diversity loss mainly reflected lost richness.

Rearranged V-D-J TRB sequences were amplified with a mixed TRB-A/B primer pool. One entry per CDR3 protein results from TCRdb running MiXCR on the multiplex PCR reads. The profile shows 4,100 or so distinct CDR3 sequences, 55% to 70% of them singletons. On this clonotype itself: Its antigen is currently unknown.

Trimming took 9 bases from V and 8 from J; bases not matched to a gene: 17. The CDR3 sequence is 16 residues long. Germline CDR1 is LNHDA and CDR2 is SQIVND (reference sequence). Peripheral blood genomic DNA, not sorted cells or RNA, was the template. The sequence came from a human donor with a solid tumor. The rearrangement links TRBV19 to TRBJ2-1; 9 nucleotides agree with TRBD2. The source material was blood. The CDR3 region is CASSLGAGGPRDEQFF. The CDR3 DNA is TGTGCCAGCAGCTTGGGGGCGGGAGGGCCTAGGGATGAGCAGTTCTTC.